This T cell receptor (beta chain) was obtained from a study of shared clonotypes between healthy human individuals. Methods used by the authors: ImmunoSEQ supplied junction-only sequences lacking quality scores, so filtering was different. This table comes from immunoSEQ multiplex PCR, and its TCRdb copy is limited to in-frame clones, with some not included. Clone size and V and J calls were adopted from that table, with D and trimming inferred from the DNA. The table shows hundreds of thousands of clones, with 97% occurring only once. Germline V gives CDR1 KGHSH, CDR2 LQKENI. The CDR3 contains 12 residues. V dropped 2 bases and J dropped 8; count of bases not matched to a gene: 0. As to this clone: Its antigen is currently unknown.

Findings and caveats of the study: A handful of donors had around 5.5% of their naive CD4 clonotypes in common.

The source material was naive CD4+ T cells sorted from blood. Subset given: CD45RA+ positively selected. The clonotype was recovered from a woman in her 30s in good health. The rearrangement links TRBV18 to TRBJ2-1; TRBD2 matches at 7 bases. CDR3 sequence reads: CASSPTSDEQFF. DNA of the CDR3: TGTGCCAGCTCACCAACTAGCGATGAGCAGTTCTTC.